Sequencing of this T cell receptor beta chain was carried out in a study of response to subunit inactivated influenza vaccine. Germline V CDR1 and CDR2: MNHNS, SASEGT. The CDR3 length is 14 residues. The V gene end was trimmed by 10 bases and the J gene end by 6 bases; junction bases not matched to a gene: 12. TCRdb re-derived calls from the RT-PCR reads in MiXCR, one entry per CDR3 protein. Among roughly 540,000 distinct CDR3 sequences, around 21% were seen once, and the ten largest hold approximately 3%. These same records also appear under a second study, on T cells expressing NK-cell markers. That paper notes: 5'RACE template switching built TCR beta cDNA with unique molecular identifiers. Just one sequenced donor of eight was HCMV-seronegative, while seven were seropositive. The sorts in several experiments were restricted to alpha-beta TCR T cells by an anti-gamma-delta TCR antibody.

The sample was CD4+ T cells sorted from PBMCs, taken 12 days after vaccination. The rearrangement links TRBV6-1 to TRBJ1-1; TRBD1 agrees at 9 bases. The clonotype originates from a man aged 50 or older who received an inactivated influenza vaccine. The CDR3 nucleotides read TGTGCCACCACAGGGGGCGGAAGTACAGCTGAAGCTTTCTTT. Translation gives CATTGGGSTAEAFF.